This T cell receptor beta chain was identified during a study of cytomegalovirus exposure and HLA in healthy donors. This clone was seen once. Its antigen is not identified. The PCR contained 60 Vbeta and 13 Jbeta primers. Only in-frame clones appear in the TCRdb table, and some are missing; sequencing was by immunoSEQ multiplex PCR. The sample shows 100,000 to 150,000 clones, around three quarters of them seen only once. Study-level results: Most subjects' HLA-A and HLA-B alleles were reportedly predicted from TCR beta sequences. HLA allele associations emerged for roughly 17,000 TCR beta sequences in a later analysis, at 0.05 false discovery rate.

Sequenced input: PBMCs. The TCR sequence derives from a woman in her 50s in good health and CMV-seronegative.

The CDR3: CASSGVGGTGGTDTQYF. The DNA of the CDR3 is TGTGCCAGCAGCGGTGTCGGCGGGACAGGGGGCACAGATACGCAGTATTTT. The rearrangement links TRBV5-4 to TRBJ2-3; 10 bases are shared with TRBD1. CDR3 length: 17 amino acids. The germline gives CDR1 SGHNT, CDR2 YYREEE (reference sequence). V was clipped by 4 bases and J by 1 base; unmatched bases: 9.